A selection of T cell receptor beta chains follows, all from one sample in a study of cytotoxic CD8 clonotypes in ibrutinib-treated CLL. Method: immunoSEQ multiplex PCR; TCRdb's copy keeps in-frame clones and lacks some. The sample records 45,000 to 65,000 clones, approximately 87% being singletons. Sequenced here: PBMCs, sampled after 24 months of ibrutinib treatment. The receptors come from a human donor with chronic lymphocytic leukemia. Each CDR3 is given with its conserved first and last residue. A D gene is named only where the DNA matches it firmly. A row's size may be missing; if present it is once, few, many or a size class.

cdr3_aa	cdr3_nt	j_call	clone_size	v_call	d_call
CASSWTATSTDTQYF	TGTGCCAGTAGTTGGACTGCAACAAGCACAGATACGCAGTATTTT	TRBJ2-3	-	TRBV19	-
CASSFVGAGAGNPKYPGEQYF	TGTGCCAGCAGTTTTGTCGGGGCGGGGGCTGGCAATCCTAAGTACCCCGGCGAGCAGTACTTC	TRBJ2-7	-	TRBV27	-
CSASRGFATNEKLFF	TGCAGCGCCAGCAGGGGATTTGCTACTAATGAAAAACTGTTTTTT	TRBJ1-4	once	TRBV29-1	-
CASSYKIYEQYF	TGTGCCAGCAGTTACAAGATCTACGAGCAGTACTTC	TRBJ2-7	once	TRBV6-6	-
CSASEGYEQYF	TGCAGTGCTAGCGAGGGCTACGAGCAGTACTTC	TRBJ2-7	-	TRBV20-1	-
CASSLVSGGVDTQYF	TGCGCCAGCAGCTTGGTGTCCGGGGGCGTAGATACGCAGTATTTT	TRBJ2-3	-	TRBV5-1	-
CSAREGGKEFF	TGCAGTGCTAGAGAGGGAGGAAAGGAGTTCTTC	TRBJ2-1	-	TRBV20-1	-
CASSIAGRDTIYF	TGTGCCAGTAGTATAGCAGGAAGGGACACCATATATTTT	TRBJ1-3	-	TRBV19	-
CATAEQYSNQPQHF	TGTGCCACCGCCGAACAGTATAGCAATCAGCCCCAGCATTTT	TRBJ1-5	-	TRBV2	-
CASSFGQGMGNEQFF	TGTGCCAGCAGCTTTGGACAGGGGATGGGCAATGAGCAGTTCTTC	TRBJ2-1	-	TRBV7-2	TRBD1
CASSRVGGLSDTQYF	TGTGCCAGCAGCCGGGTCGGGGGGCTTTCGGATACGCAGTATTTT	TRBJ2-3	-	TRBV5-4	-
CASSEGTLEPYEQYF	TGTGCCAGCAGTGAGGGGACCCTAGAACCGTACGAGCAGTACTTC	TRBJ2-7	-	TRBV2	-
CASSRDSNEKLFF	TGTGCCAGCAGCCGGGACTCTAATGAAAAACTGTTTTTT	TRBJ1-4	-	TRBV7-9	-
CASSLGSGSSTDTQYF	TGTGCCAGCAGTTTGGGGAGCGGATCTAGCACAGATACGCAGTATTTT	TRBJ2-3	-	TRBV27	-
CSAEMNEQFF	TGCAGTGCCGAGATGAATGAGCAGTTCTTC	TRBJ2-1	few	TRBV20-1	-
CASSTTGIWEAFF	TGTGCCAGCAGTACTACAGGGATATGGGAAGCTTTCTTT	TRBJ1-1	-	TRBV25-1	-
CASSFLGGETEAFF	TGTGCCAGTAGTTTTTTGGGAGGGGAAACTGAAGCTTTCTTT	TRBJ1-1	-	TRBV19	-
CASSDSGWAYEQYF	TGTGCCAGTTCCGATAGCGGTTGGGCCTACGAGCAGTACTTC	TRBJ2-7	-	TRBV19	-
CASSIDAANSYNEQFF	TGTGCCAGTAGTATAGACGCGGCCAACTCCTACAATGAGCAGTTCTTC	TRBJ2-1	-	TRBV19	-
CASSYSGRQGGYTF	TGTGCCAGCAGTTACTCGGGCAGACAGGGCGGCTACACCTTC	TRBJ1-2	-	TRBV6-5	TRBD1
CASSTTSLETQYF	TGTGCCAGTAGTACGACTAGCTTGGAGACGCAGTATTTT	TRBJ2-3	-	TRBV19	TRBD2
CASSTGGVTSGEQYF	TGTGCCAGTAGTACAGGGGGAGTAACGTCGGGCGAGCAGTACTTC	TRBJ2-7	-	TRBV19	TRBD1
CASSLGMTGATDTQYF	TGTGCCAGCAGCTTAGGGATGACAGGGGCCACAGATACGCAGTATTTT	TRBJ2-3	-	TRBV11-3	TRBD1
CASSYGGGWMNTEAFF	TGTGCCAGCAGTTACGGAGGGGGGTGGATGAACACTGAAGCTTTCTTT	TRBJ1-1	-	TRBV6-5	-
CASSLYRENFYNEQFF	TGTGCCAGCAGCCTATACAGGGAGAACTTTTACAATGAGCAGTTCTTC	TRBJ2-1	-	TRBV9	-
CASSFETANTEAFF	TGCGCCAGCAGCTTTGAGACCGCAAACACTGAAGCTTTCTTT	TRBJ1-1	-	TRBV5-1	-
CASSLVRDQETQYF	TGTGCCAGCAGCTTGGTGCGGGACCAAGAGACCCAGTACTTC	TRBJ2-5	-	TRBV5-8	-
CASSPLGGGVRGQGETQYF	TGTGCCAGCAGCCCGCTCGGAGGGGGGGTGAGAGGTCAGGGAGAGACCCAGTACTTC	TRBJ2-5	-	TRBV7-9	-
CASSSQATVYSTNEKLFF	TGTGCCAGCAGTTCTCAAGCGACAGTTTACTCAACTAATGAAAAACTGTTTTTT	TRBJ1-4	-	TRBV28	-
CASTNEANTGELFF	TGTGCCAGCACAAATGAAGCGAACACCGGGGAGCTGTTTTTT	TRBJ2-2	once	TRBV6-4	-
CASSASGVGTYEQYF	TGTGCCAGCAGTGCCTCGGGGGTGGGCACCTACGAGCAGTACTTC	TRBJ2-7	-	TRBV6-6	-
CASSPRRVPGWNYGYTF	TGTGCCAGCAGCCCCCGCAGGGTGCCAGGGTGGAACTATGGCTACACCTTC	TRBJ1-2	-	TRBV5-5	-
CASSRTSGSTGELFF	TGTGCCAGCAGTAGGACTAGCGGGAGTACCGGGGAGCTGTTTTTT	TRBJ2-2	-	TRBV6-1	TRBD2
CASSRATGLNYGYTF	TGTGCCAGCAGCCGAGCGACAGGGCTTAACTATGGCTACACCTTC	TRBJ1-2	-	TRBV14	TRBD1
CASSPRTGRNTEAFF	TGTGCCAGCAGCCCCCGGACAGGGCGGAACACTGAAGCTTTCTTT	TRBJ1-1	-	TRBV7-2	TRBD1
CASSEGQGWEQYF	TGTGCCAGCAGCGAAGGACAGGGGTGGGAGCAGTACTTC	TRBJ2-7	once	TRBV9	TRBD1
CASSLSGREQFF	TGTGCCAGCAGCCTGAGCGGGAGAGAGCAGTTCTTC	TRBJ2-1	-	TRBV11-3	TRBD2